This T cell receptor beta chain was observed in a study of cytomegalovirus exposure and HLA in healthy donors. J was trimmed by 10 bases and V by 4 bases; bases with no gene match: 6. Germline CDR1 is MNHNY and CDR2 is SVGAGI (reference sequence). This CDR3 comprises 12 residues. Profiled with immunoSEQ multiplex PCR; TCRdb holds only in-frame clones, not every one. The sample lists some 140,000 clones, 70% to 85% occurring once. The donors were part of the validation cohort of fewer than 150 subjects. That cohort was separate from the first cohort, which comprised 670 or so subjects. Sequenced: PBMCs. This chain uses TRBV6-6 with TRBJ1-2; 7 bases fit TRBD1. The sequence was collected from a man aged 30 to 45 in good health and CMV-seropositive. The chain's CDR3 is CASSLRQGPYTF. DNA of the CDR3: TGTGCCAGCAGTTTGCGACAGGGACCCTACACCTTC.